This paragraph covers one TCR beta chain sequence. These data belong to a study of cytomegalovirus exposure and HLA in healthy donors. The CDR3 is made up of 12 amino acids. The germline CDR1 and CDR2 sequences are SGHTA and FQGNSA. V was trimmed by 5 bases and J by 6 bases, leaving 9 bases between them. Profiling relied on immunoSEQ multiplex PCR, and the TCRdb table lists in-frame clones only, not all of them. The repertoire consists of 150,000 to 200,000 clones, with approximately 86% occurring once and the leading ten covering 2% to 2.5%. The TCR sequence derives from a man aged 25 to 45 in good health and CMV-seropositive. J is TRBJ2-3 and V is TRBV7-2; D unresolved. The source material was PBMCs. The CDR3 region has the DNA TGTGCCAGCAGCCCCACCGGGGATACGCAGTATTTT. The encoded protein is CASSPTGDTQYF.